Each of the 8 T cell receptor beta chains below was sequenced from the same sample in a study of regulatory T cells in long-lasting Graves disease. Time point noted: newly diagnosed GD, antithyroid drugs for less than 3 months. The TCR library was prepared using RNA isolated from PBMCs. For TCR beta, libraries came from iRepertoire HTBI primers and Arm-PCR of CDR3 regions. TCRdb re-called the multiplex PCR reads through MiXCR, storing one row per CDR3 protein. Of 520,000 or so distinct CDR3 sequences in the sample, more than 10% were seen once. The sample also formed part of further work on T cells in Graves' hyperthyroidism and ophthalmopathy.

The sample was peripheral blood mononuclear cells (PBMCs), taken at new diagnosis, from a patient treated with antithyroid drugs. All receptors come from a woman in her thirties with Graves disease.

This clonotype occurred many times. The CDR3: CASSITANYGYTF. CDR3 sequence (DNA): TGTGCCAGCAGTATTACAGCTAACTATGGCTACACCTTC. The chain links TRBV2 to TRBJ1-2; D is ambiguous. V lost 5 bases and J lost 0, with 7 bases in between. Germline V lookup: CDR1 SNHLY, CDR2 FYNNEI. The length of the CDR3 is 13 residues.

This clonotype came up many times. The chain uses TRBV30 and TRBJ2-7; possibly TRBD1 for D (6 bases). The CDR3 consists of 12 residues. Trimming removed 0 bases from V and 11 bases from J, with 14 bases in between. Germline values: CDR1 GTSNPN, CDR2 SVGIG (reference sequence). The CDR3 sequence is CAWSVSQGKKYF. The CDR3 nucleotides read TGTGCCTGGAGTGTTAGTCAGGGGAAAAAGTACTTC.

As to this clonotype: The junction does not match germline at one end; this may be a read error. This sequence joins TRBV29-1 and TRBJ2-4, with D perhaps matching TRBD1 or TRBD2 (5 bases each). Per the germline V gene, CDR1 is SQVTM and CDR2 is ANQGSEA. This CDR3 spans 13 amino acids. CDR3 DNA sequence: TGCAGCGTTCAACAGGACTCCAAAAACAATCAGTACTTC. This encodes CSVQQDSKNNQYF. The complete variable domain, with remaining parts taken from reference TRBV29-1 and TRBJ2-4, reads SAVISQKPSRDICQRGTSLTIQCQVDSQVTMMFWYRQQPGQSLTLIATANQGSEATYESGFVIDKFPISRPNLTFSTLTVSNMSPEDSSIYLCSVQQDSKNNQYFGAGTRLSVL.

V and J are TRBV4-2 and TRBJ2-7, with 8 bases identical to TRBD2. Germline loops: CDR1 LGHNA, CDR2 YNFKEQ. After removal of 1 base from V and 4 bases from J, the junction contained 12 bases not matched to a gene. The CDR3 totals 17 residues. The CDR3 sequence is CASSQGDGRASGYEQYF. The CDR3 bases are TGTGCCAGCAGCCAAGGAGACGGGAGGGCCTCGGGGTACGAGCAGTACTTC.

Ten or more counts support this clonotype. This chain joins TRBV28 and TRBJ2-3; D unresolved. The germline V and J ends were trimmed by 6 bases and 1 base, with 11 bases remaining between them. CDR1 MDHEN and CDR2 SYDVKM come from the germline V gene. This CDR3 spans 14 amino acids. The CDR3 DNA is TGTGCCAGCAGAGTGCCATTTGGCACAGATACGCAGTATTTT. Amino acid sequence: CASRVPFGTDTQYF.

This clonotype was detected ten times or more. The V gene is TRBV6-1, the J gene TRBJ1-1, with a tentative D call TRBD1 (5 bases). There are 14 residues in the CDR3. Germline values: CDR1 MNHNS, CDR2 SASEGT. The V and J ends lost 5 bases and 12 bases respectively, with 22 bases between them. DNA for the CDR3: TGTGCCAGCAGTCCCCCGCCCGGGATCCGGGGCCCTTTCTTT. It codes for CASSPPPGIRGPFF.

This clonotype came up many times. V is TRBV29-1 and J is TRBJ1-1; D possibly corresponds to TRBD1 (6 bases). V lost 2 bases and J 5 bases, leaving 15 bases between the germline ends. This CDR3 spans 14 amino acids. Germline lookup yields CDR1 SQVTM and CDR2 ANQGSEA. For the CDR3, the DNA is TGCAGCGTTGAACCCAGGGGTTGGGGAACTGAAGCTTTCTTT. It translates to CSVEPRGWGTEAFF.

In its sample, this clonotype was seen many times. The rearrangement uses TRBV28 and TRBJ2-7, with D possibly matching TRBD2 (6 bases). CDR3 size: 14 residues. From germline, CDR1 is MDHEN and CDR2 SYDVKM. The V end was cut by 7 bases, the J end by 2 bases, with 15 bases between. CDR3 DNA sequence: TGTGCCAGCACCGCCTGGACGGGAGCCTACGAGCAGTACTTC. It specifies CASTAWTGAYEQYF.